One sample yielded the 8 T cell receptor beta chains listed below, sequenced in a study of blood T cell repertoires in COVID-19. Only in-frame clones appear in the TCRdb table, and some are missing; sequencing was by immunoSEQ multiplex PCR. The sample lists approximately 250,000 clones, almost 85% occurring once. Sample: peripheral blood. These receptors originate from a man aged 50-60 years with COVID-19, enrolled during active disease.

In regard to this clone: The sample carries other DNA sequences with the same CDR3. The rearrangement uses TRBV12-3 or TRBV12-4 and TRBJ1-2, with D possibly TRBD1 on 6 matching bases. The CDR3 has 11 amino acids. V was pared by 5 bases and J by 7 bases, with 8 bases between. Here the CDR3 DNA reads TGTGCCAGCAGTCTCAGGGGTGGCTACACCTTC. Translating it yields CASSLRGGYTF.

CDR3 in amino acids: CASSEVTGGAADTQYF. The CDR3 DNA reads TGTGCCAGCAGTGAAGTGACAGGGGGCGCAGCAGATACGCAGTATTTT. This chain joins TRBV6-1 and TRBJ2-3, with 10 bases lining up with TRBD1. J lost 4 bases, V lost 1 base, and 5 bases had no gene match. Germline values: CDR1 MNHNS, CDR2 SASEGT. The CDR3 loop spans 16 amino acids.

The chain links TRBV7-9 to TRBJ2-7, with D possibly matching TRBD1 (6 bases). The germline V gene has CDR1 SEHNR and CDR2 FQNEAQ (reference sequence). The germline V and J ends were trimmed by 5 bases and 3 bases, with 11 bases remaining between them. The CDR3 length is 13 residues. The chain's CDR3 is CASSPRGGYEQYF. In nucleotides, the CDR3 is TGTGCCAGCAGCCCCCGAGGGGGCTACGAGCAGTACTTC.

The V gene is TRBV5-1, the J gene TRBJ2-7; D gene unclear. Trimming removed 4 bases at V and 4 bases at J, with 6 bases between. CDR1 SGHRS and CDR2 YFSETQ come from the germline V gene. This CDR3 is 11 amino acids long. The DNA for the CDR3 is TGCGCCAGCAGCGGCGGATACGAGCAGTACTTC. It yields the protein CASSGGYEQYF.

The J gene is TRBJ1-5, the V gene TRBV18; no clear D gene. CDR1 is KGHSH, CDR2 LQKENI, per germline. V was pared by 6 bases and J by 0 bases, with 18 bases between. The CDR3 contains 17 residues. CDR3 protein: CASSPEAAVYSNQPQHF. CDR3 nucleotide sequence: TGTGCCAGCTCCCCCGAGGCAGCCGTATATAGCAATCAGCCCCAGCATTTT. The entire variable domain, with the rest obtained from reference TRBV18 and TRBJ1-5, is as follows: NAGVMQNPRHLVRRRGQEARLRCSPMKGHSHVYWYRQLPEEGLKFMVYLQKENIIDESGMPKERFSAEFPKEGPSILRIQQVVRGDSAAYFCASSPEAAVYSNQPQHFGDGTRLSIL.

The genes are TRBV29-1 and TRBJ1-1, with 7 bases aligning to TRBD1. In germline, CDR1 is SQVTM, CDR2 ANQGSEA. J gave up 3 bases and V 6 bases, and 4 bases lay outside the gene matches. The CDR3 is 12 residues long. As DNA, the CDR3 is TGCAGCGTCGGAAGGGGGCACACTGAAGCTTTCTTT. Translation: CSVGRGHTEAFF. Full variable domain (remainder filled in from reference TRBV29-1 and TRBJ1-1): SAVISQKPSRDICQRGTSLTIQCQVDSQVTMMFWYRQQPGQSLTLIATANQGSEATYESGFVIDKFPISRPNLTFSTLTVSNMSPEDSSIYLCSVGRGHTEAFFGQGTRLTVV.

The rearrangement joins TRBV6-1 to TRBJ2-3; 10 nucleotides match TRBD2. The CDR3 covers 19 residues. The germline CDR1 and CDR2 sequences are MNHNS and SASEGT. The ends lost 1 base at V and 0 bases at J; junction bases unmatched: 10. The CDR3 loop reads CASSEVLGGSGGSTDTQYF. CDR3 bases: TGTGCCAGCAGTGAAGTTTTAGGTGGTAGCGGGGGGAGCACAGATACGCAGTATTTT.

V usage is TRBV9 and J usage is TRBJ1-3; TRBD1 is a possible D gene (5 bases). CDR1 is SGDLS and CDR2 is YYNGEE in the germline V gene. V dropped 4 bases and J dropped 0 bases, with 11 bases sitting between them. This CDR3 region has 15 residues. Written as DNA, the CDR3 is TGTGCCAGCAGCCTGGGGGGTGCCTCTGGAAACACCATATATTTT. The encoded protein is CASSLGGASGNTIYF.